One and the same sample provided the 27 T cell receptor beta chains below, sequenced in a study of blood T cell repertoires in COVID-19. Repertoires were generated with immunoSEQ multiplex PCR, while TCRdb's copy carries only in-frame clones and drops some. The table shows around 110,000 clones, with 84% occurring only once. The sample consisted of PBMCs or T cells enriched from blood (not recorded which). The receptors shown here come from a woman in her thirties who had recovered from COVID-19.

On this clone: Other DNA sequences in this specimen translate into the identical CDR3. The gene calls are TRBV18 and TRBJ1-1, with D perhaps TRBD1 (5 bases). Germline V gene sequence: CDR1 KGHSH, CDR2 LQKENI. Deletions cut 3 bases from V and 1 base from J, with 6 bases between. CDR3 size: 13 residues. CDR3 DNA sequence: TGTGCCAGCTCACCCGGGGGGAACACTGAAGCTTTCTTT. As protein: CASSPGGNTEAFF.

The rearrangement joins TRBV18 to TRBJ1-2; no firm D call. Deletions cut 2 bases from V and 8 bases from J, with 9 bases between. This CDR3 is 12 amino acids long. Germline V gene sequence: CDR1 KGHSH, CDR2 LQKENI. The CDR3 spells CASSPSGGGYTF. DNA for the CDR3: TGTGCCAGCTCACCAAGCGGCGGGGGCTACACCTTC.

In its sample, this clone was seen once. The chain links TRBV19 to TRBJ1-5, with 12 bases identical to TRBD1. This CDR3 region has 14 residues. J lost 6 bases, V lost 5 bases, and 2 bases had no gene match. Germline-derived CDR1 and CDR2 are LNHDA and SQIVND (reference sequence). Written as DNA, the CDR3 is TGTGCCAGTAGTCCGGGACAGGGGGCTCAGCCCCAGCATTTT. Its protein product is CASSPGQGAQPQHF.

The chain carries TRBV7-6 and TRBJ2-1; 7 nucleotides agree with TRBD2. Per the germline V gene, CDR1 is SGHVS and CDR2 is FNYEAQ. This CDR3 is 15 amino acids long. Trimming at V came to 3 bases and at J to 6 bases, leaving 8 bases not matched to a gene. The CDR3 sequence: CASSLGSGMLNEQFF. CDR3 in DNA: TGTGCCAGCAGCTTGGGAAGCGGGATGCTCAATGAGCAGTTCTTC.

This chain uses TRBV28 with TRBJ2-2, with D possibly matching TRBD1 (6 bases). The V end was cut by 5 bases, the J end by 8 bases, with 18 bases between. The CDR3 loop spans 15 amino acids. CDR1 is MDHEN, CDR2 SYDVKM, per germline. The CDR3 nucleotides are TGTGCCAGCAGTACAGGGAACGGGTTGGCTGGGGAGCTGTTTTTT. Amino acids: CASSTGNGLAGELFF.

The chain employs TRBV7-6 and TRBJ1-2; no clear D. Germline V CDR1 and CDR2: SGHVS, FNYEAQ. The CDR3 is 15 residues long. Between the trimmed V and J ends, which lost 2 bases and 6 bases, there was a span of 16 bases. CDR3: CASSLRPLAGDGYTF. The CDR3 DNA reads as TGTGCCAGCAGCTTACGCCCCCTAGCAGGCGATGGCTACACCTTC.

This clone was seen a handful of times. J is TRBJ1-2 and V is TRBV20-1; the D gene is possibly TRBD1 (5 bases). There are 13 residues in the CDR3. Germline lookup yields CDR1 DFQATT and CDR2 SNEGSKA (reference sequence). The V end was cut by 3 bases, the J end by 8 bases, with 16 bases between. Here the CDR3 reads CSASSARVTGYTF. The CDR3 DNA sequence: TGCAGTGCTAGTTCCGCCAGGGTGACCGGCTACACCTTC.

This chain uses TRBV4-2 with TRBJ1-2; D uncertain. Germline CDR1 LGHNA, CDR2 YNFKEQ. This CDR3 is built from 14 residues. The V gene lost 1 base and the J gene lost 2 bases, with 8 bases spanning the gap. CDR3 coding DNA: TGTGCCAGCAGCCAAGGAGGAACGAACTATGGCTACACCTTC. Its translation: CASSQGGTNYGYTF.

CDR3 protein: CASSTQGVSGNTIYF. For the CDR3, the DNA is TGTGCCAGTAGTACACAGGGGGTATCTGGAAACACCATATATTTT. This chain connects TRBV19 to TRBJ1-3, with 8 positions matching TRBD1. CDR1 is LNHDA and CDR2 is SQIVND in the germline V gene (reference sequence). V gave up 4 bases and J gave up 1 base; unmatched junction bases: 3. The CDR3 is made up of 15 amino acids.

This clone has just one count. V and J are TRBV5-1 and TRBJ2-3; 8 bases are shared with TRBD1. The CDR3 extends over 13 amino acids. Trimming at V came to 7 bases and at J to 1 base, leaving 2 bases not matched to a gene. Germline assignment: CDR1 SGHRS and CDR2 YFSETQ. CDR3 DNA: TGCGCCAGCGGGACAGGCCGCACAGATACGCAGTATTTT. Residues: CASGTGRTDTQYF.

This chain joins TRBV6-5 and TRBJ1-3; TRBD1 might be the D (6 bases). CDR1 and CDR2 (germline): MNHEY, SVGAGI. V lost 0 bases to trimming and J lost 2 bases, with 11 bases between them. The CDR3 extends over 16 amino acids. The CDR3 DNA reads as TGTGCCAGCAGTTACTCATCGGGGGGCCCTGGAAACACCATATATTTT. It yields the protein CASSYSSGGPGNTIYF.

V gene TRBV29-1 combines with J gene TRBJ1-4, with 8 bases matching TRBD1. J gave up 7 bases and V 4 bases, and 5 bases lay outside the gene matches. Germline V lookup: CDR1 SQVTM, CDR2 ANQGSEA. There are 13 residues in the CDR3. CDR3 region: CSVVRTGSEKLFF. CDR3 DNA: TGCAGCGTTGTCCGGACAGGGAGTGAAAAACTGTTTTTT. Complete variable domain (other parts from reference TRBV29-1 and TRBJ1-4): SAVISQKPSRDICQRGTSLTIQCQVDSQVTMMFWYRQQPGQSLTLIATANQGSEATYESGFVIDKFPISRPNLTFSTLTVSNMSPEDSSIYLCSVVRTGSEKLFFGSGTQLSVL.

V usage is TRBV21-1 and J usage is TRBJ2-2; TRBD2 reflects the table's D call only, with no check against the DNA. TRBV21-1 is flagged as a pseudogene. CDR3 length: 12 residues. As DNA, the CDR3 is TGTGCCAGCAGCAAACGGACCGGGGAGCTGTTTTTT. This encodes CASSKRTGELFF.

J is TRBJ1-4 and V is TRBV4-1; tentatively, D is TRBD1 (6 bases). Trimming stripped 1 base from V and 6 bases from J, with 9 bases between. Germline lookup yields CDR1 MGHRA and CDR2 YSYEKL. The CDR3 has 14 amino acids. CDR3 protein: CASSQGGLDEKLFF. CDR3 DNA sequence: TGCGCCAGCAGCCAAGGGGGGCTAGATGAAAAACTGTTTTTT.

The CDR3 region is CASSLSGTSTYEQYF. The CDR3 DNA follows: TGTGCCAGTAGTCTTTCCGGGACATCGACCTACGAGCAGTACTTC. V is TRBV19 and J is TRBJ2-7; perhaps TRBD1 as D (6 bases). V lost 5 bases and J lost 2, with 16 bases in between. Germline V gene data show CDR1 as LNHDA and CDR2 as SQIVND (reference sequence). The CDR3 spans 15 residues.

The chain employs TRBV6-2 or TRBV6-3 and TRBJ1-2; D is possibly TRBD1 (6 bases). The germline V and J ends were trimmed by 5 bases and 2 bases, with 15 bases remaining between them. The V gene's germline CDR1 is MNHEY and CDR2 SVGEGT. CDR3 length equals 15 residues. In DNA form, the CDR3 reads TGTGCCAGCAGTGCCTACAGGGAAAGCAACTATGGCTACACCTTC. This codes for CASSAYRESNYGYTF.

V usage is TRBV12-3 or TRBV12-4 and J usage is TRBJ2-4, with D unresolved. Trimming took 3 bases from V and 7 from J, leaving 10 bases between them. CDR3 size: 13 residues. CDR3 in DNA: TGTGCCAGCAGTTTTATTAATGAGAACATTCAGTACTTC. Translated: CASSFINENIQYF.

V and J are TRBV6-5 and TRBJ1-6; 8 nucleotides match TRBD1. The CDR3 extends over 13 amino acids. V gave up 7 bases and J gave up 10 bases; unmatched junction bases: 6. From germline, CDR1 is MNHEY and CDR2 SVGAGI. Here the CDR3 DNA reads TGTGCCAGCAAGACAGGGGTGCGCTCACCCCTCCACTTT. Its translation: CASKTGVRSPLHF.

The CDR3 protein is CASGLGGDTEAFF. The CDR3 DNA is TGTGCCAGCGGACTTGGAGGGGACACTGAAGCTTTCTTT. This sequence joins TRBV7-9 and TRBJ1-1; TRBD1 is a possible D gene (5 bases). With 8 bases removed from V and 3 bases from J, the gap between germline ends came to 13 bases. CDR1 and CDR2 from the germline V gene are SEHNR and FQNEAQ (reference sequence). This CDR3 contains 13 residues.

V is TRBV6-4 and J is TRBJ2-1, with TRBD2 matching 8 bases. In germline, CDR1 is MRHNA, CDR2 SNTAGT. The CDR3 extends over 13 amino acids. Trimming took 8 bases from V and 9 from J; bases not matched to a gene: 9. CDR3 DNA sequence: TGTGCCAGCGGGCGGACTAGCTCCGGTGAGCAGTTCTTC. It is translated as CASGRTSSGEQFF.

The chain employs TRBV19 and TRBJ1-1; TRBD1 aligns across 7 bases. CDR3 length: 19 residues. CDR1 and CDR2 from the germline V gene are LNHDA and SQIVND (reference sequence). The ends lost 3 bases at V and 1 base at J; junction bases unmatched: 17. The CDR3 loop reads CASSIGVKRQGSWNTEAFF. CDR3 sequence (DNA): TGTGCCAGTAGTATCGGGGTTAAGAGACAGGGATCGTGGAACACTGAAGCTTTCTTT. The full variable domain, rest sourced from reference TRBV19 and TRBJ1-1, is DGGITQSPKYLFRKEGQNVTLSCEQNLNHDAMYWYRQDPGQGLRLIYYSQIVNDFQKGDIAEGYSVSREKKESFPLTVTSAQKNPTAFYLCASSIGVKRQGSWNTEAFFGQGTRLTVV.

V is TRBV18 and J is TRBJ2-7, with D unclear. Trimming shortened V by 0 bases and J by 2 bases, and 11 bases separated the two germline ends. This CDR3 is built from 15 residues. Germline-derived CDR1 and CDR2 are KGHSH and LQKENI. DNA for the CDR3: TGTGCCAGCTCACCACCGGATCCCACAGCCTACGAGCAGTACTTC. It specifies CASSPPDPTAYEQYF.

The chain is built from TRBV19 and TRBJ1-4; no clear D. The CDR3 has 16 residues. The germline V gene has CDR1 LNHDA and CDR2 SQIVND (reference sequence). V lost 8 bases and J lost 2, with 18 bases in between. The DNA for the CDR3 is TGTGCCAGTTCAAGCCGGGGAAGGAGGACTAATGAAAAACTGTTTTTT. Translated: CASSSRGRRTNEKLFF.

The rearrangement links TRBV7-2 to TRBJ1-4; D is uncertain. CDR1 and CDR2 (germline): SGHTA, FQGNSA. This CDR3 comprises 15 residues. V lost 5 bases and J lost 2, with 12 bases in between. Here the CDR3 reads CASSPKIRTNEKLFF. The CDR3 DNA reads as TGTGCCAGCAGCCCCAAGATCCGGACTAATGAAAAACTGTTTTTT. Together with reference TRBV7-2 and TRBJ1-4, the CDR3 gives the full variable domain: GAGVSQSPSNKVTEKGKDVELRCDPISGHTALYWYRQSLGQGLEFLIYFQGNSAPDKSGLPSDRFSAERTGGSVSTLTIQRTQQEDSAVYLCASSPKIRTNEKLFFGSGTQLSVL.

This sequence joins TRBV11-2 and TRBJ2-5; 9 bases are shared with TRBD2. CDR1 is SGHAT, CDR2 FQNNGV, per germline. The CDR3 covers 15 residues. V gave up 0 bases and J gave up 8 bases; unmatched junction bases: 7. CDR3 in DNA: TGTGCCAGCAGCTTAGATGGACTAGCGAAAGTAACCCAGTACTTC. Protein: CASSLDGLAKVTQYF.

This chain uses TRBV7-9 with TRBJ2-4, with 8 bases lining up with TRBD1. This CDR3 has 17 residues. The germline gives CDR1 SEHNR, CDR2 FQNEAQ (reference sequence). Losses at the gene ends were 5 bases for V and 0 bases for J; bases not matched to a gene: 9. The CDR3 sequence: CASSLSYRGRAKNIQYF. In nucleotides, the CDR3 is TGTGCCAGCAGCCTCTCCTACAGGGGGAGAGCCAAAAACATTCAGTACTTC. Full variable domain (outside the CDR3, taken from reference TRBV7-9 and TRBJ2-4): DTGVSQNPRHKITKRGQNVTFRCDPISEHNRLYWYRQTLGQGPEFLTYFQNEAQLEKSRLLSDRFSAERPKGSFSTLEIQRTEQGDSAMYLCASSLSYRGRAKNIQYFGAGTRLSVL.

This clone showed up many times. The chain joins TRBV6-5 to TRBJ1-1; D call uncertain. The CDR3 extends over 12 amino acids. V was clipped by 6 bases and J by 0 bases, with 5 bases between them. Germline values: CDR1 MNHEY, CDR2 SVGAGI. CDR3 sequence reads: CASSQMNTEAFF. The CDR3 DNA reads TGTGCCAGCAGCCAAATGAACACTGAAGCTTTCTTT.